The 5 T cell receptor beta chains given below trace back to one sample, sequenced in a study of blood T cell repertoires in COVID-19. Sequencing was performed with immunoSEQ multiplex PCR; in TCRdb, only in-frame clones are kept and a portion is missing. The sample includes 200,000 or so clones, around 80% seen only once; the top ten take approximately 5.4%. Material: peripheral blood. The origin of the receptors is a human donor in a cohort sampled during active COVID-19.

The gene calls are TRBV27 and TRBJ2-7, with D possibly TRBD1 on 5 matching bases. This CDR3 region has 15 residues. Between the trimmed V and J ends, which lost 4 bases and 4 bases, there was a span of 17 bases. Germline CDR1 and CDR2: MNHEY and SMNVEV (reference sequence). In DNA form, the CDR3 reads TGTGCCAGCAGTTGGGGCGCCCATCTGGGGTACGAGCAGTACTTC. Residues: CASSWGAHLGYEQYF.

This clone appeared once. The chain employs TRBV4-1 and TRBJ2-7; 7 positions agree with TRBD1. The CDR3 is 16 amino acids. V gave up 1 base and J gave up 1 base; unmatched junction bases: 7. Germline CDR1 is MGHRA and CDR2 is YSYEKL. The CDR3 here is CASSQATGASSYEQYF. The CDR3 nucleotides are TGCGCCAGCAGCCAAGCAACAGGGGCCTCTTCCTACGAGCAGTACTTC.

The chain couples TRBV6-6 to TRBJ1-5, with 7 bases fitting TRBD1. The CDR3 contains 14 residues. V dropped 4 bases and J dropped 6; count of bases not matched to a gene: 6. Germline CDR1 is MNHNY and CDR2 is SVGAGI (reference sequence). This CDR3 reads CASSSQQGTQPQHF. CDR3 DNA: TGTGCCAGCAGTTCCCAACAGGGGACTCAGCCCCAGCATTTT.

V is TRBV18 and J is TRBJ1-5; TRBD1 aligns across 7 bases. This CDR3 region has 15 residues. V was clipped by 6 bases and J by 1 base; unmatched bases: 6. CDR1 KGHSH and CDR2 LQKENI come from the germline V gene. The CDR3, as DNA: TGTGCCAGCTCCCCGACAGGGTACAGCAATCAGCCCCAGCATTTT. This codes for CASSPTGYSNQPQHF.

This clone has only a few counts. The rearrangement links TRBV2 to TRBJ1-1; no clear D gene. Germline CDR1 is SNHLY and CDR2 is FYNNEI. The CDR3 runs 14 residues. V lost 1 base and J 4 bases, leaving 10 bases between the germline ends. The DNA of the CDR3 is TGTGCCAGCAGTGAAGAGGTGAGGATCACTGAAGCTTTCTTT. Its protein is CASSEEVRITEAFF.